Reported below is one TCR beta chain. What it recognizes is unknown. The data stem from a study of cytomegalovirus exposure and HLA in healthy donors. On the study more broadly: Samples from HLA-typed donors yielded 65 million to 85 million unique TCRs in an early data release.

The germline V and J ends were trimmed by 2 bases and 7 bases, with 15 bases remaining between them. From germline, CDR1 is SGHNT and CDR2 YYREEE (reference sequence). The CDR3 consists of 14 residues. Points from the study as a whole: In an earlier analysis, in about 530 donors, most V segments appeared productive either ~87% or ~30% of the time. A later examination showed that TCR association rates differed by HLA locus, with DRB1 most and HLA-C fewest. According to a later analysis, most TCR beta chains associated with CMV appeared HLA-restricted.

Primers included in the PCR were 60 Vbeta and 13 Jbeta primers. Libraries were prepared by immunoSEQ multiplex PCR; TCRdb keeps only in-frame clonotypes and omits some of them. The table has approximately 75,000 clones, about 66% seen once. The gene calls are TRBV5-4 and TRBJ1-1; D unclear. The TCR sequence derives from a man between 35 and 55 years old in good health and CMV-seropositive. Source material: PBMCs. The CDR3 nucleotides are TGTGCCAGCAGCTTCGGGAGCGGTTCGGTTGAAGCTTTCTTT. This encodes CASSFGSGSVEAFF. The whole variable domain, filled in from reference TRBV5-4 and TRBJ1-1, reads ETGVTQSPTHLIKTRGQQVTLRCSSQSGHNTVSWYQQALGQGPQFIFQYYREEENGRGNFPPRFSGLQFPNYSSELNVNALELDDSALYLCASSFGSGSVEAFFGQGTRLTVV.